A selection of T cell receptor beta chains follows, all from one sample in a study of T cells after yellow fever vaccination. MiXCR was run by TCRdb on the 5' RACE reads, yielding one entry per CDR3 protein. The data hold 160,000 or so distinct CDR3 sequences, with 6% to 7.5% observed a single time. This specimen consisted of CD4+ T cells sorted from PBMCs, obtained about 5 days after the first yellow fever vaccination. These receptors all stem from a man aged 18 to 30 who received the YFV17D yellow fever vaccine. Each CDR3 is given with its conserved first and last residue. Fields, in order: CDR3 DNA, CDR3 protein, J gene, D gene, V gene, clone size. A D gene is named only where the DNA matches it firmly. Clone size is shown for a subset of rows, as once, few, many or a class of expanded clone.

TGTGCCAGCAGCCAGCGGGGTAGCTCCTACAATGAGCAGTTCTTC	CASSQRGSSYNEQFF	TRBJ2-1	TRBD2	TRBV6-2/TRBV6-3	many
TGTGCCAGCAGTAGAATCACAGATACGCAGTATTTT	CASSRITDTQYF	TRBJ2-3	NA	TRBV12-3/TRBV12-4	many
TGTGCCAGCAGCTTAGAATCCGGGGGCGAGACTGAAGCTTTCTTT	CASSLESGGETEAFF	TRBJ1-1	NA	TRBV11-2	NA
TGTGCCAGCAGCCAGGGATCCCCCGGTCGAGAGACCCAGTACTTC	CASSQGSPGRETQYF	TRBJ2-5	NA	TRBV3-1	many
TGTGCCAGCAGCCGACGGGACAGGGAAGGGGACGAGCAGTACTTC	CASSRRDREGDEQYF	TRBJ2-7	TRBD1	TRBV4-2	many
TGTGCCAGCAGCCCTGTGGGATCGGGGGCCTACGAGCAGTACTTC	CASSPVGSGAYEQYF	TRBJ2-7	NA	TRBV7-2	many
TGTGCCAGCAGCTCGGTCGGTCCCCAGCATTTT	CASSSVGPQHF	TRBJ1-5	NA	TRBV5-8	NA
TGTGCCAGCAGCAGCGACAGCGGGGAGCTGTTTTTT	CASSSDSGELFF	TRBJ2-2	NA	TRBV7-9	many
TGTGCCAGCAGCTTAGTTGGCCAGGACAGGGGAGGAGAGACCCAGTACTTC	CASSLVGQDRGGETQYF	TRBJ2-5	TRBD1	TRBV11-2	few
TGCGCCAGCAGCCCCCTGGGACAGGGTAGCACTGAAGCTTTCTTT	CASSPLGQGSTEAFF	TRBJ1-1	TRBD1	TRBV5-1	NA
TGCGCCAGCAGCTTGGAGGTCTCTGGAAACACCATATATTTT	CASSLEVSGNTIYF	TRBJ1-3	NA	TRBV5-1	many
TGTGCCAGCAGTCACCTCGAGAGGAGCACTCTCGGCTACACCTTC	CASSHLERSTLGYTF	TRBJ1-2	NA	TRBV12-3/TRBV12-4	many
TGTGCCAGTAGTATGGGTGGCCCGGATAAGCCCCAGCATTTT	CASSMGGPDKPQHF	TRBJ1-5	NA	TRBV19	few
TGCGCCAGCAGCGTAACCGGGACTAGCGGCTCCTACGAGCAGTACTTC	CASSVTGTSGSYEQYF	TRBJ2-7	TRBD2	TRBV5-1	few
TGCAGTGCTCCAAGAATCGGGGGGGGATCTAGCACAGATACGCAGTATTTT	CSAPRIGGGSSTDTQYF	TRBJ2-3	TRBD2	TRBV20-1	NA
TGCGCCAGCAGTGCCACCTCCACGGAAGCAAATACGCAGTATTTT	CASSATSTEANTQYF	TRBJ2-3	NA	TRBV10-1	many
TGTGCCAGCAGCTCGACCCGAGAGGGGACCCAGTACTTC	CASSSTREGTQYF	TRBJ2-5	NA	TRBV5-4	NA
TGTGCCAGCAGCTTAACAGGCCTCGTATATTTT	CASSLTGLVYF	TRBJ1-3	NA	TRBV7-9	NA
TGCAGTGGGGGCGGCGACACAGATACGCAGTATTTT	CSGGGDTDTQYF	TRBJ2-3	NA	TRBV20-1	NA
TGCGCCAGCAGCTCCAACCCGGGCACAGATACGCAGTATTTT	CASSSNPGTDTQYF	TRBJ2-3	NA	TRBV4-3	few